This is a list of T cell receptor beta chains from one sample in a study of Graves' ophthalmopathy and Graves' hyperthyroidism. TCRdb recomputed calls from the multiplex PCR reads with MiXCR, one row per CDR3 protein. The sample consists of almost 750,000 distinct CDR3 sequences, around 40% of them appearing once. Sample: peripheral blood. The receptors were gathered from an adult man with Graves' ophthalmopathy. Each CDR3 is given with its conserved first and last residue. Fields, in order: D gene, V gene, J gene, CDR3 protein. A D gene is named only where the DNA matches it firmly.

d_gene: NA; v_gene: TRBV15; j_gene: TRBJ1-6; CDR3aa: CATSRDGEGNSPLHF
d_gene: NA; v_gene: TRBV6-1; j_gene: TRBJ2-5; CDR3aa: CASRRQSSETQYF
d_gene: NA; v_gene: TRBV15; j_gene: TRBJ1-1; CDR3aa: CATSRDRLLNTEAFF
d_gene: NA; v_gene: TRBV11-2; j_gene: TRBJ2-6; CDR3aa: CASSVTDTISGANVLTF
d_gene: NA; v_gene: TRBV10-3; j_gene: TRBJ2-2; CDR3aa: CATSGERNANTGELFF
d_gene: TRBD2; v_gene: TRBV12-3/TRBV12-4; j_gene: TRBJ2-5; CDR3aa: CASSLGRGPGGQETQYF
d_gene: TRBD1; v_gene: TRBV7-9; j_gene: TRBJ1-5; CDR3aa: CASTNGTGDSDQPQHF
d_gene: TRBD2; v_gene: TRBV15; j_gene: TRBJ2-5; CDR3aa: CATSQDRGGQETQYF
d_gene: NA; v_gene: TRBV25-1; j_gene: TRBJ1-1; CDR3aa: CASSERDIPAFF
d_gene: TRBD1; v_gene: TRBV24-1; j_gene: TRBJ1-6; CDR3aa: CAIDPGQEYSPLHF
d_gene: NA; v_gene: TRBV5-5; j_gene: TRBJ2-3; CDR3aa: CASSSRQDNTDTQYF
d_gene: TRBD1; v_gene: TRBV7-2; j_gene: TRBJ2-7; CDR3aa: CASSPGTGRPYEQYF
d_gene: NA; v_gene: TRBV15; j_gene: TRBJ1-4; CDR3aa: CATSSLGQHKEKLFF
d_gene: TRBD2; v_gene: TRBV12-3/TRBV12-4; j_gene: TRBJ2-7; CDR3aa: CASSIRLAGAYEQYF
d_gene: NA; v_gene: TRBV5-6; j_gene: TRBJ2-7; CDR3aa: CASSLLGNSYEQYF
d_gene: NA; v_gene: TRBV7-9; j_gene: TRBJ2-2; CDR3aa: CASSSGGELFF
d_gene: NA; v_gene: TRBV7-9; j_gene: TRBJ2-5; CDR3aa: CASSSREFEETQYF
d_gene: TRBD2; v_gene: TRBV29-1; j_gene: TRBJ2-7; CDR3aa: CSLVVAGPYEQYF
d_gene: NA; v_gene: TRBV11-1; j_gene: TRBJ2-7; CDR3aa: CASSPWGPGLRHF
d_gene: TRBD1; v_gene: TRBV20-1; j_gene: TRBJ2-7; CDR3aa: CSVKGDRGTYEQYF
d_gene: NA; v_gene: TRBV7-9; j_gene: TRBJ1-3; CDR3aa: CASSNTGNTIYF
d_gene: NA; v_gene: TRBV5-1; j_gene: TRBJ1-1; CDR3aa: CASSFAVAGFEAFF
d_gene: NA; v_gene: TRBV2; j_gene: TRBJ2-3; CDR3aa: CASSPGEDTQYF
d_gene: NA; v_gene: TRBV2; j_gene: TRBJ2-7; CDR3aa: CASTTIRGHEQYF
d_gene: NA; v_gene: TRBV18; j_gene: TRBJ1-6; CDR3aa: CASSPERGRISPLHF
d_gene: NA; v_gene: TRBV5-5; j_gene: TRBJ1-5; CDR3aa: CASSQLTGRDQPQHF
d_gene: TRBD1; v_gene: TRBV10-1; j_gene: TRBJ2-3; CDR3aa: CARREDRGQDTQYF
d_gene: NA; v_gene: TRBV29-1; j_gene: TRBJ1-6; CDR3aa: CSVRSGPLSSALHF
d_gene: NA; v_gene: TRBV25-1; j_gene: TRBJ1-2; CDR3aa: CASSDRAGFGGYTF
d_gene: NA; v_gene: TRBV24-1; j_gene: TRBJ1-5; CDR3aa: CASRTGLWNQPQHF
d_gene: NA; v_gene: TRBV20-1; j_gene: TRBJ2-7; CDR3aa: CSAVGVSYEQYF
d_gene: NA; v_gene: TRBV25-1; j_gene: TRBJ2-2; CDR3aa: CASSLFGATNTGELFF